The present T cell receptor beta chain was sequenced within a study of cytomegalovirus exposure and HLA in healthy donors. General study results and limits: Data from an earlier analysis indicated that most TCR beta V segments were productive either about 90% or about 30% of the time. In vitro, a few CMV-associated chains proved specific for CMV antigens. Later analysis associated a missense DCLRE1C variant with TCR beta V- and J-gene trimming.

About this clone itself: Its antigen remains unknown.

The germline V gene has CDR1 SGDLS and CDR2 YYNGEE. V gave up 0 bases and J gave up 0 bases; unmatched junction bases: 5. This CDR3 is 17 amino acids long. PCR used 60 Vbeta primers and 13 Jbeta primers. The assay was immunoSEQ multiplex PCR, and TCRdb's table has in-frame clones only and misses some. The sample yields some 65,000 clones, 55% to 75% seen once. The sequence came from a woman in her 30s in good health and CMV-seronegative. Material for sequencing was PBMCs. V gene TRBV9 combines with J gene TRBJ2-7; TRBD2 aligns across 11 bases. The CDR3 sequence: CASSVGPGTSGSYEQYF. The CDR3 region has the DNA TGTGCCAGCAGCGTAGGCCCCGGGACTAGCGGCTCCTACGAGCAGTACTTC.